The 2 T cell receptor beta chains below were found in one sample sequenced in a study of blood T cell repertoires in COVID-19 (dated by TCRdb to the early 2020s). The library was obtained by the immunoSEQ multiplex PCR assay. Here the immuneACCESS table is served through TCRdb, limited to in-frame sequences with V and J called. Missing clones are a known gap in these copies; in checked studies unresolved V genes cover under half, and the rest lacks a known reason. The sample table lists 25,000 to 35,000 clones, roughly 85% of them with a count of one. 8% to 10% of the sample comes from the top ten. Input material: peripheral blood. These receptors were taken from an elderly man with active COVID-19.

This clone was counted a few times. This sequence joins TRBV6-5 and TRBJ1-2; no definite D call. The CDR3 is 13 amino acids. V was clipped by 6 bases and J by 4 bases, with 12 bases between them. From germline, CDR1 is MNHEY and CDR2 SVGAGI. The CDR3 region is CASRPGRAYGYTF. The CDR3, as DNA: TGTGCCAGCAGGCCGGGGAGAGCCTATGGCTACACCTTC.

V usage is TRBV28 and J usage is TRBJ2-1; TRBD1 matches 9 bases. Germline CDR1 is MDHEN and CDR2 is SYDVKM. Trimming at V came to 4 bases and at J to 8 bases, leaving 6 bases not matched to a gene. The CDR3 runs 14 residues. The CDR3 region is CASSSQTGGYEQFF. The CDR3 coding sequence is TGTGCCAGCAGTTCCCAGACAGGGGGATATGAGCAGTTCTTC.